This T cell receptor beta chain was captured in a study of OX40 agonist ivuxolimab in advanced cancers. CDR3 length equals 17 residues. The V and J ends lost 1 base and 5 bases respectively, with 17 bases between them. The germline V gene has CDR1 SSHAT and CDR2 FNYEAQ (reference sequence). The repertoire was sequenced with immunoSEQ multiplex PCR; TCRdb's copy has only in-frame clones and lacks some. The sample lists over 50,000 clones; 82% were seen once. The input for sequencing was CD4+ or CD8+ T cells sorted from blood, taken in a trial of the OX40 agonist ivuxolimab. This TCR came from an adult with an advanced solid tumor such as melanoma, head and neck, liver or kidney cancer. The chain links TRBV7-7 to TRBJ2-2, with a tentative D call TRBD1 (6 bases). The chain's CDR3 is CASSLGRRRGRTGELFF. In DNA form, the CDR3 reads TGTGCCAGCAGCTTAGGTCGACGCAGGGGTAGGACCGGGGAGCTGTTTTTT.